This TCR beta chain was sequenced in a study of blood T cell repertoires in COVID-19. Study context: Acute-phase and convalescent COVID-19 samples originated in the United States, Italy and Spain. Sources were T cells, B-cell-depleted T cells, or PBMCs; the material itself was cDNA or gDNA.

Trimming cost V 7 bases and J 3 bases; bases outside gene matches: 3. CDR3 length: 12 amino acids. CDR1 is MNHNY and CDR2 is SVGAGI in the germline V gene (reference sequence). The protocol was immunoSEQ multiplex PCR, while the TCRdb copy is restricted to in-frame clones and leaves out a portion. This table has around 300,000 clones, 86% appearing once. The rearrangement uses TRBV6-6 and TRBJ2-7; 7 nucleotides line up with TRBD2. Sequenced sample: peripheral blood. The TCR sequence derives from a woman in her twenties or thirties with active or convalescent COVID-19. The chain's CDR3 is CASKIAGYEQYF. DNA for the CDR3: TGTGCCAGCAAAATAGCGGGCTACGAGCAGTACTTC.